These 24 T cell receptor beta chains share one sample of origin, sequenced in a study of blood T cell repertoires in COVID-19. Measured with immunoSEQ multiplex PCR; TCRdb has only the in-frame clones, and not every one. Of about 270,000 clones listed, just over 90% are singletons. The material sequenced was PBMCs or T cells enriched from blood (not recorded which). The receptors were sampled from a woman in her 40s with acute COVID-19.

The gene calls are TRBV10-3 and TRBJ2-3; TRBD2 might be the D (6 bases). Germline V gene sequence: CDR1 ENHRY, CDR2 SYGVKD. Trimming took off 4 bases at V and 2 bases at J, with 10 bases between the two ends. This CDR3 has 14 residues. CDR3 in DNA: TGTGCCATCAGTGTAGGAGGGGCCACAGATACGCAGTATTTT. Translation: CAISVGGATDTQYF.

This clone was observed a handful of times. V usage is TRBV5-1 and J usage is TRBJ1-6; 7 bases match TRBD1. Germline V gives CDR1 SGHRS, CDR2 YFSETQ. Trimming took 0 bases from V and 0 from J; bases not matched to a gene: 6. The CDR3 is 18 residues long. As DNA, the CDR3 is TGCGCCAGCAGCTTGGCGGGACAGCGAAGCTCCTATAATTCACCCCTCCACTTT. It yields the protein CASSLAGQRSSYNSPLHF.

V is TRBV19 and J is TRBJ2-3; D unclear. Germline V gene data show CDR1 as LNHDA and CDR2 as SQIVND (reference sequence). This CDR3 has 12 amino acids. The germline V and J ends were trimmed by 8 bases and 3 bases, with 9 bases remaining between them. This CDR3 reads CASGNQTDTQYF. CDR3 in DNA: TGTGCCAGTGGTAATCAGACAGATACGCAGTATTTT.

The chain combines TRBV3-1 (or the pseudogene TRBV3-2) with TRBJ2-7; possible D gene TRBD1, 6 bases. V was cut by 4 bases and J by 6 bases, with 10 bases left in between. CDR3 length: 12 amino acids. Germline CDR1 LGHDT, CDR2 YNNKEL (reference sequence). The CDR3 protein is CASSPDSSEQYF. The CDR3 nucleotides read TGTGCCAGCAGCCCGGACAGCTCCGAGCAGTACTTC.

This chain uses TRBV2 with TRBJ1-2; tentative D call: TRBD1 (5 bases). The V and J ends lost 7 bases and 1 base respectively, with 10 bases between them. The CDR3 length is 13 residues. The germline V gene has CDR1 SNHLY and CDR2 FYNNEI. The CDR3, as DNA: TGTGCCAGCACCTTGACAGATAACTATGGCTACACCTTC. It codes for CASTLTDNYGYTF.

The CDR3 here is CASSKAGSKNIQYF. CDR3 DNA sequence: TGTGCCAGCAGCAAGGCGGGTAGTAAAAACATTCAGTACTTC. The chain joins TRBV21-1 to TRBJ2-4; no check of the table's D call, TRBD2, against the DNA was made. TRBV21-1 is designated a pseudogene. CDR3 length equals 14 residues.

V is TRBV28 and J is TRBJ2-5, with 9 positions matching TRBD1. The CDR3 is 14 amino acids. V was pared by 5 bases and J by 3 bases, with 4 bases of the junction left unmatched. Germline loops: CDR1 MDHEN, CDR2 SYDVKM. The CDR3 sequence: CASSPRTGEETQYF. In DNA, the CDR3 is TGTGCCAGCAGTCCAAGGACAGGGGAAGAGACCCAGTACTTC.

This chain connects TRBV4-1 to TRBJ1-2, with D unresolved. With 0 bases removed from V and 4 bases from J, the gap between germline ends came to 18 bases. Germline V lookup: CDR1 MGHRA, CDR2 YSYEKL. This CDR3 contains 17 residues. The CDR3 sequence is CASSQDRFQTLGYGYTF. CDR3 sequence (DNA): TGCGCCAGCAGCCAAGATAGGTTTCAGACTCTTGGCTATGGCTACACCTTC.

The genes are TRBV5-1 and TRBJ2-7; possible D gene TRBD1, 7 bases. Trimming removed 4 bases from V and 5 bases from J, with 25 bases in between. This CDR3 spans 17 amino acids. Germline CDR1 reads SGHRS; CDR2 reads YFSETQ. Here the CDR3 reads CASSSPGGIGRGNEQYF. The CDR3 nucleotides read TGCGCCAGCAGCAGCCCAGGGGGTATCGGTCGCGGGAACGAGCAGTACTTC.

CDR3 nucleotide sequence: TGCAGTGCTAGCAACTACGAGCAGTACTTC. Translating gives CSASNYEQYF. The chain combines TRBV20-1 with TRBJ2-7, with D hard to call. Trimming removed 3 bases at V and 3 bases at J, with 3 bases between. The V gene's germline CDR1 is DFQATT and CDR2 SNEGSKA (reference sequence). The length of the CDR3 is 10 residues.

The genes are TRBV5-1 and TRBJ1-1; TRBD1 agrees at 8 bases. The CDR3 consists of 14 residues. Germline V gives CDR1 SGHRS, CDR2 YFSETQ. Trimming took 4 bases from V and 4 from J; bases not matched to a gene: 6. CDR3 nucleotides: TGCGCCAGCAGCCCCAGCAGGGGGCTCACTGAAGCTTTCTTT. Protein: CASSPSRGLTEAFF. The whole variable domain, filled in from reference TRBV5-1 and TRBJ1-1, reads KAGVTQTPRYLIKTRGQQVTLSCSPISGHRSVSWYQQTPGQGLQFLFEYFSETQRNKGNFPGRFSGRQFSNSRSEMNVSTLELGDSALYLCASSPSRGLTEAFFGQGTRLTVV.

This clone occurred many times. The rearrangement uses TRBV19 and TRBJ2-7, with TRBD1 matching 9 bases. After removal of 0 bases from V and 5 bases from J, the junction contained 11 bases not matched to a gene. The CDR3 is made up of 17 amino acids. Germline V gene data show CDR1 as LNHDA and CDR2 as SQIVND (reference sequence). The CDR3 DNA reads as TGTGCCAGTAGTATAGATCCATCGGGACAGGGTGTCAACGAGCAGTACTTC. Translating gives CASSIDPSGQGVNEQYF. The full variable domain, in which reference TRBV19 and TRBJ2-7 provide the parts outside the CDR3, is DGGITQSPKYLFRKEGQNVTLSCEQNLNHDAMYWYRQDPGQGLRLIYYSQIVNDFQKGDIAEGYSVSREKKESFPLTVTSAQKNPTAFYLCASSIDPSGQGVNEQYFGPGTRLTVT.

This clone was observed a few times. The chain joins TRBV5-1 to TRBJ2-1, with TRBD2 matching over 7 bases. With 7 bases clipped from V and 2 bases from J, the junction kept 9 bases outside the gene matches. Germline V gene data show CDR1 as SGHRS and CDR2 as YFSETQ. The CDR3 spans 15 residues. The CDR3 region has the DNA TGCGCCAGCGCTACGGGCGGGGGTACCTACAATGAGCAGTTCTTC. Its protein product is CASATGGGTYNEQFF. Drawing the rest from reference TRBV5-1 and TRBJ2-1, the complete variable domain is KAGVTQTPRYLIKTRGQQVTLSCSPISGHRSVSWYQQTPGQGLQFLFEYFSETQRNKGNFPGRFSGRQFSNSRSEMNVSTLELGDSALYLCASATGGGTYNEQFFGPGTRLTVL.

The gene calls are TRBV4-1 and TRBJ2-3, with 9 bases identical to TRBD2. CDR1 is MGHRA and CDR2 is YSYEKL in the germline V gene. The ends lost 0 bases at V and 2 bases at J; junction bases unmatched: 15. CDR3 length equals 20 residues. The CDR3 loop reads CASSQDLSPSAGGNTDTQYF. As DNA, the CDR3 is TGCGCCAGCAGCCAAGATCTCTCCCCTTCAGCGGGGGGAAACACAGATACGCAGTATTTT.

This chain joins TRBV30 and TRBJ1-4; D perhaps matches TRBD1 (6 bases). Trimming took 3 bases from V and 4 from J, leaving 15 bases between them. The CDR3 totals 15 residues. Germline V gene data show CDR1 as GTSNPN and CDR2 as SVGIG (reference sequence). The CDR3 DNA reads as TGTGCCTGGAGACCCGACAGGAGTTATAATGAAAAACTGTTTTTT. Protein product: CAWRPDRSYNEKLFF.

This sequence joins TRBV9 and TRBJ2-1, with a tentative D call TRBD1 (6 bases). The germline CDR1 and CDR2 sequences are SGDLS and YYNGEE. V lost 4 bases to trimming and J lost 9 bases, with 17 bases between them. CDR3 length: 14 amino acids. The CDR3 coding sequence is TGTGCCAGCAGCCCCGACCCAAAAGGGGGTGAGCAGTTCTTC. Its protein is CASSPDPKGGEQFF.

For the CDR3, the DNA is TGTGCCAGTAGTGGAGCTAGCGGCAGGAGCTCCTACGAGCAGTACTTC. Its protein product is CASSGASGRSSYEQYF. The chain couples TRBV19 to TRBJ2-7; 7 bases are shared with TRBD2. CDR3 length: 16 amino acids. V dropped 5 bases and J dropped 0; count of bases not matched to a gene: 10. Per the germline V gene, CDR1 is LNHDA and CDR2 is SQIVND (reference sequence).

The V gene is TRBV9, the J gene TRBJ2-3, with 11 bases aligning to TRBD2. Germline V gene data show CDR1 as SGDLS and CDR2 as YYNGEE. The V and J ends lost 4 bases and 5 bases, in that order; junction bases with no gene match: 9. CDR3 length equals 16 residues. CDR3 region: CASSSVTSGAVDTQYF. The CDR3 nucleotides read TGTGCCAGCAGCTCAGTGACTAGCGGGGCCGTAGATACGCAGTATTTT.

This clone appeared a single time. The chain has TRBV7-2 and TRBJ2-1, with D hard to call. Germline V gene sequence: CDR1 SGHTA, CDR2 FQGNSA. Between the trimmed V and J ends, which lost 5 bases and 3 bases, there was a span of 8 bases. The CDR3 runs 13 residues. The CDR3 region is CASSPNYYNEQFF. The CDR3 DNA reads as TGTGCCAGCAGCCCAAACTACTACAATGAGCAGTTCTTC.

The CDR3 DNA reads as TGTGCCACCAGTGATACAGGTTCGCAAGAGACCCAGTACTTC. It codes for CATSDTGSQETQYF. The chain couples TRBV24-1 to TRBJ2-5; D is possibly TRBD1 (5 bases). The CDR3 consists of 14 residues. CDR1 and CDR2 from the germline V gene are KGHDR and SFDVKD. V lost 3 bases to trimming and J lost 2 bases, with 9 bases between them.

The J gene is TRBJ1-1, the V gene TRBV9; 8 bases map to TRBD1. J lost 4 bases, V lost 5 bases, and 4 bases had no gene match. Germline-derived CDR1 and CDR2 are SGDLS and YYNGEE. The CDR3 runs 13 residues. The CDR3 DNA sequence: TGTGCCAGCAGTCGTACAGGGGGCACTGAAGCTTTCTTT. Residues: CASSRTGGTEAFF.

The chain links TRBV27 to TRBJ2-7; 7 bases are a match to TRBD1. The CDR3 covers 16 residues. The germline V gene has CDR1 MNHEY and CDR2 SMNVEV (reference sequence). With 5 bases clipped from V and 0 bases from J, the junction kept 10 bases outside the gene matches. CDR3 amino acids: CASSRTGLPTSYEQYF. The DNA of the CDR3 is TGTGCCAGCAGTCGGACAGGCCTTCCCACCTCCTACGAGCAGTACTTC.

The J gene is TRBJ1-2, the V gene TRBV27; D ambiguous. Trimming stripped 5 bases from V and 2 bases from J, with 12 bases between. CDR3 length: 14 amino acids. CDR1 and CDR2 from the germline V gene are MNHEY and SMNVEV (reference sequence). The CDR3 bases are TGTGCCAGCAGTACGGTCGGCGGGAACTATGGCTACACCTTC. Translated, it gives CASSTVGGNYGYTF.

The chain couples TRBV5-1 to TRBJ1-4; D is undetermined. This CDR3 comprises 13 residues. Trimming cost V 5 bases and J 4 bases, with 9 bases left between them. Germline values: CDR1 SGHRS, CDR2 YFSETQ. CDR3 in DNA: TGCGCCAGCAGTGCTGGACTTAATGAAAAACTGTTTTTT. Translating it yields CASSAGLNEKLFF.